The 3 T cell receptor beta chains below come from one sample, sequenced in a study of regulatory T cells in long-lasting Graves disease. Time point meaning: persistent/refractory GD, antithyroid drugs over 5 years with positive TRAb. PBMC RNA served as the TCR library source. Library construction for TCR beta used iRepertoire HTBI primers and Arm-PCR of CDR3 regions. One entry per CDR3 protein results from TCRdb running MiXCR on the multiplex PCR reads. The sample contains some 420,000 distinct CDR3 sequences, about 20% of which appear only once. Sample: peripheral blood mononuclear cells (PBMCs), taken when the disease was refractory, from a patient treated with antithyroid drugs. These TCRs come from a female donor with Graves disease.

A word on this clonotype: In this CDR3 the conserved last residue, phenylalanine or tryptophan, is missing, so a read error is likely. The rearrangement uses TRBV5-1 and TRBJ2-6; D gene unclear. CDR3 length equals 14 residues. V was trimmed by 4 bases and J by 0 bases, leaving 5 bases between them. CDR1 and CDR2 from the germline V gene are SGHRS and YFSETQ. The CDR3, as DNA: TGCGCCAGCAGCCCGGGCTCTGGGGCCAACGTCCTGACTTCC. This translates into CASSPGSGANVLTS.

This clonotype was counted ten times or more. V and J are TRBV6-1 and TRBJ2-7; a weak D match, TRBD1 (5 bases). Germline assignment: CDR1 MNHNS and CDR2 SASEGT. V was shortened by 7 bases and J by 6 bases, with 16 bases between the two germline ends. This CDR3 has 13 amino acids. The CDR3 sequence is CASTRIRGSEQYF. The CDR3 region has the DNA TGTGCCAGCACCAGAATAAGGGGTTCCGAGCAGTACTTC.

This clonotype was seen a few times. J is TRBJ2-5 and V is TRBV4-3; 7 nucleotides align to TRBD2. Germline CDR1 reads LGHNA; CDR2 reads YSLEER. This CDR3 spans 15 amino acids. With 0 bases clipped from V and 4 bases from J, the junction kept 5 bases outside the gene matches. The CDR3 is CASSQERAGVETQYF. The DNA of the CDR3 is TGCGCCAGCAGCCAAGAACGTGCGGGGGTAGAGACCCAGTACTTC.